This T cell receptor beta chain is from a study of shared clonotypes between healthy human individuals. Both subsets, CD45RA+ naive and CD45RA-negative memory, were split from the CD4+ cells. As to this clone: The antigen remains unidentified.

Every immunoSEQ plate was one replicate of a subset's evenly spread DNA. Replicate PCRs from sorted subsets contained around 200 ng DNA, which is around 30,000 T cell genomes. Assay used: immunoSEQ multiplex PCR; TCRdb lists only in-frame clones, some missing. The data contain over a million clones, around 95% of them singletons. The CDR3 length is 13 residues. Germline V gene data show CDR1 as MDHEN and CDR2 as SYDVKM. The ends were cut back, 6 bases at V and 6 bases at J, with 15 bases in the middle. Study-wide results and limits: It was observed that roughly 5.5% of naive CD4 clonotypes were shared across a few donors.

The chain joins TRBV28 to TRBJ2-7; D may be TRBD1 (6 bases). The sample consisted of naive CD4+ T cells sorted from blood. Subset: CD45RA+ positively selected. This TCR came from a young man in good health. CDR3 region: CASSLPKGGEQYF. The CDR3 DNA reads as TGTGCCAGCAGCCTTCCCAAAGGGGGCGAGCAGTACTTC.